A selection of T cell receptor beta chains follows, all from one sample in a study of cytomegalovirus exposure and HLA in healthy donors. The repertoire was sequenced with immunoSEQ multiplex PCR; TCRdb's copy has only in-frame clones and lacks some. The sample lists approximately 90,000 clones, roughly 80% occurring once. The specimen was PBMCs. The receptors here all came from a man between 35 and 55 years old in good health and CMV-seronegative. Each CDR3 is given with its conserved first and last residue. The D gene is left open where the match is weak.

j_gene | v_gene | d_gene | CDR3aa
TRBJ1-2 | TRBV9 | TRBD1 | CASSVGQSFYGYTF
TRBJ2-2 | TRBV7-9 | - | CASSLRGSRAGPGGGELFF
TRBJ1-1 | TRBV18 | TRBD1 | CASSPPGTGAPAFF
TRBJ2-7 | TRBV19 | - | CASSIVDTYEQYF
TRBJ1-4 | TRBV28 | - | CASSLGSYEKLFF
TRBJ1-2 | TRBV30 | - | CAWSWEGDIVYGYTF
TRBJ1-4 | TRBV28 | TRBD1 | CASSLDREDEKLFF
TRBJ2-3 | TRBV5-6 | - | CASSLMRAGTDTQYF
TRBJ2-5 | TRBV5-5 | - | CASSADSQETQYF
TRBJ1-2 | TRBV15 | - | CATSRDQEGRYGYTF
TRBJ1-5 | TRBV6-4 | - | CASSEFPGNQPQHF
TRBJ1-4 | TRBV11-2 | - | CASSLDGGSTEKLFF
TRBJ2-2 | TRBV6-5 | - | CASSSRTGELFF
TRBJ2-3 | TRBV28 | - | CASSPAGRDSTDTQYF
TRBJ2-5 | TRBV10-3 | TRBD2 | CAISVRGGQETQYF
TRBJ2-7 | TRBV7-9 | TRBD2 | CASSLVPNSGGGPSYEQYF
TRBJ1-4 | TRBV5-1 | - | CASSLQGTNEKLFF
TRBJ1-4 | TRBV28 | - | CASSLLGSLTNEKLFF
TRBJ2-1 | TRBV23-1 | TRBD2 | CASRGTSGRVDEQFF
TRBJ1-6 | TRBV19 | - | CASSVHRDTSSYNSPLHF
TRBJ2-7 | TRBV28 | TRBD2 | CASSSPLTSGGRREQYF
TRBJ2-7 | TRBV29-1 | TRBD1 | CSVEPGQVSYEQYF
TRBJ2-5 | TRBV6-7 | - | CASSYSPTQETQYF